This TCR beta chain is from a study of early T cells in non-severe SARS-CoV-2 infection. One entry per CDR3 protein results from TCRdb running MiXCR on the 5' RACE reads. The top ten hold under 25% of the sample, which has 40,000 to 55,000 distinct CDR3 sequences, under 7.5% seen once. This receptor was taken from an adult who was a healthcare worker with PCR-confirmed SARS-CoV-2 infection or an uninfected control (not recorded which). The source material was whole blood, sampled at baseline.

The CDR3 bases are TGTGCCAGCAGCTGGACAGGACGTGGCGACGAGCAGTACTTC. Protein: CASSWTGRGDEQYF. This chain joins TRBV6-5 and TRBJ2-7, with 7 bases lining up with TRBD1. V shed 6 bases, J shed 5 bases, and the junction held 10 bases outside the gene matches. The CDR3 sequence is 14 residues long. Looked up from germline, CDR1 is MNHEY and CDR2 is SVGAGI.